This T cell receptor (beta chain) was recovered during a study of regulatory T cells in long-lasting Graves disease. Indicated time point: newly diagnosed GD, antithyroid drugs for less than 3 months. After RNA was extracted from PBMCs, the TCR library was made from it. About this clonotype itself: Its antigen is still unknown.

Notes on the study in general: Shared public clonotypes totalled 2,741 in persistent patients, compared with about 990 in new patients. Persistent disease was associated with favored TRBV28 usage and with favored use of TRBJ1-2 and TRBJ2-5.

Sequencing libraries for TCR beta were prepared with iRepertoire HTBI primers and Arm-PCR of CDR3 regions. TCRdb ran MiXCR on the multiplex PCR reads and lists one entry per CDR3 protein. In the table there are 530,000 or so distinct CDR3 sequences, about 13% of which are singletons. The CDR3 has 17 residues. Trimming removed 2 bases at V and 0 bases at J, with 14 bases between. From germline, CDR1 is GTSNPN and CDR2 SVGIG (reference sequence). These same records also appear under a second study, on T cells in Graves' hyperthyroidism and ophthalmopathy. That work adds: Patients were aged 18 to 65, had disease duration under 2 months, and had newly diagnosed hyperthyroidism. Most clonotypes expanded in the thyroid (above 0.001) were also present in blood.

The material sequenced was peripheral blood mononuclear cells (PBMCs), taken at new diagnosis, from a patient treated with antithyroid drugs. The chain combines TRBV30 with TRBJ1-6; D perhaps matches TRBD1 (5 bases). This TCR was recovered from a man aged 25-45 years with Graves disease. The CDR3 DNA follows: TGTGCCTGGAGTCTTGACAGCTCCATCTCCTATAATTCACCCCTCCACTTT. Its translation is CAWSLDSSISYNSPLHF.